This T cell receptor beta chain derives from a study of blood T cells in healthy people across ages. General study findings and limits: Older individuals had lower TCR beta diversity per million T cells (the decline was roughly linear).

Note on this clonotype: The antigen remains undetermined.

The CDR3 is 14 amino acids. The germline V gene encodes CDR1 SGHRS and CDR2 YFSETQ. V shed 5 bases and J 6 bases; nucleotides not matched to a gene: 7. PCR was performed a second time for about 6 to 12 cycles using a sample-barcoded 5' primer and a J-beta primer mix. TCRdb ran MiXCR on the 5' RACE reads and lists one entry per CDR3 protein. The repertoire includes about 1,500,000 distinct CDR3 sequences, around two fifths of them detected once, and roughly 7.9% sits in the top ten. The clonotype was recovered from a woman younger than 35 in good health. The chain is built from TRBV5-1 and TRBJ1-4; 7 bases align to TRBD1. The sequenced sample was blood. The CDR3 loop is CASRKGTEDEKLFF. Here the CDR3 DNA reads TGCGCCAGCAGAAAAGGGACAGAAGATGAAAAACTGTTTTTT.